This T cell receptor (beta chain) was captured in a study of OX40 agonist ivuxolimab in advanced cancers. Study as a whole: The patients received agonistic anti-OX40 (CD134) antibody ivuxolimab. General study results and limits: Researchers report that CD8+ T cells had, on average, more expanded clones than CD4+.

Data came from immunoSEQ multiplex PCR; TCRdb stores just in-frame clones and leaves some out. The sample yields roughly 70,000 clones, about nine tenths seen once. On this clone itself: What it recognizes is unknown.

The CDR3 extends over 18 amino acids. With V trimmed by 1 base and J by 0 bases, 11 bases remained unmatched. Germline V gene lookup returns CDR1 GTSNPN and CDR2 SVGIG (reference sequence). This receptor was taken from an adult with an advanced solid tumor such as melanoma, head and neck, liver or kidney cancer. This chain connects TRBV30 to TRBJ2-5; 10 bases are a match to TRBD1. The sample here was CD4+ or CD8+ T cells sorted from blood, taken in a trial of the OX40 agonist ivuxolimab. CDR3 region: CAWSAPGPGTGDQETQYF. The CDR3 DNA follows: TGTGCCTGGAGTGCACCCGGCCCCGGGACAGGGGACCAAGAGACCCAGTACTTC.